These 12 T cell receptor beta chains were sequenced from one sample in a study of Graves' ophthalmopathy and Graves' hyperthyroidism. Using RNA transcripts, the TCR beta CDR3 regions were amplified. Second-round multiplex PCR followed a first-round RT-PCR using HTBI primers. Each CDR3 protein is one row after TCRdb ran MiXCR on the multiplex PCR reads. The sample lists about 740,000 distinct CDR3 sequences; roughly 40% were seen once. Sequencing was done on a sample of peripheral blood. Receptors originate from an adult man with Graves' ophthalmopathy.

This clonotype was counted at least ten times. The chain is built from TRBV2 and TRBJ2-7; D is unclear. Trimming took 4 bases from V and 6 from J, leaving 10 bases between them. The CDR3 runs to 12 residues. Germline assignment: CDR1 SNHLY and CDR2 FYNNEI. The CDR3 DNA follows: TGTGCCAGCAGTGTGGCGGATCTCGAGCAGTACTTC. It encodes CASSVADLEQYF.

This sequence joins TRBV24-1 and TRBJ1-5; 8 bases align to TRBD1. The J segment lost 6 bases and the V segment lost 6 bases, leaving 9 bases of the junction unmatched. This CDR3 is built from 15 residues. CDR1 is KGHDR, CDR2 SFDVKD, per germline. CDR3 loop: CATSYSGQGGQPQHF. The CDR3 nucleotides read TGTGCCACCAGTTACTCCGGACAGGGTGGTCAGCCCCAGCATTTT.

This clonotype appeared a single time. The CDR3 coding sequence is TGTGCCATCAGTGAGCAAGGGGACAGGGAGAGCAATCAGCCCCAGCATTTT. Translation gives CAISEQGDRESNQPQHF. The chain recombines TRBV10-3 with TRBJ1-5, with 9 bases identical to TRBD1. V lost 2 bases and J lost 1; bases outside the gene matches: 6. CDR3 length equals 17 residues. The germline CDR1 and CDR2 sequences are ENHRY and SYGVKD.

The rearrangement joins TRBV7-9 to TRBJ2-2; D remains ambiguous. Between the trimmed V and J ends, which lost 8 bases and 6 bases, there was a span of 16 bases. Looked up from germline, CDR1 is SEHNR and CDR2 is FQNEAQ (reference sequence). The CDR3 has 14 residues. For the CDR3, the DNA is TGTGCCAGCGGAGAGATATCACGGGCCGGGGAGCTGTTTTTT. Its translation: CASGEISRAGELFF. Full variable domain (outside the CDR3, taken from reference TRBV7-9 and TRBJ2-2): DTGVSQNPRHKITKRGQNVTFRCDPISEHNRLYWYRQTLGQGPEFLTYFQNEAQLEKSRLLSDRFSAERPKGSFSTLEIQRTEQGDSAMYLCASGEISRAGELFFGEGSRLTVL.

The gene calls are TRBV20-1 and TRBJ1-1; maybe TRBD1 (5 bases). The CDR3 loop spans 14 amino acids. The V and J ends lost 0 bases and 3 bases respectively, with 11 bases between them. Germline V lookup: CDR1 DFQATT, CDR2 SNEGSKA (reference sequence). The CDR3 DNA is TGCAGTGCTAGAGATGCGGGGGTGGACACTGAAGCTTTCTTT. Protein product: CSARDAGVDTEAFF.

As to this clonotype: One end of the junction does not line up with germline, which may come from a read error. The V gene is TRBV6-1, the J gene TRBJ1-5, with unresolved D. Germline values: CDR1 MNHNS, CDR2 SASEGT. The CDR3 totals 16 residues. As DNA, the CDR3 is TGCGCCAGCAGCCAAGCGGCCGTCTATAGCAATCAGCCCCAGCATTTT. It specifies CASSQAAVYSNQPQHF.

The rearrangement uses TRBV20-1 and TRBJ2-7; the D gene could be TRBD1 or TRBD2 (5 bases each). The CDR3 has 17 amino acids. In germline, CDR1 is DFQATT, CDR2 SNEGSKA (reference sequence). Trimming cost V 0 bases and J 3 bases, with 21 bases left between them. The CDR3 spells CSAREMDPGRVIYEQYF. CDR3 DNA: TGCAGTGCTAGAGAAATGGATCCGGGACGGGTAATCTACGAGCAGTACTTC.

This clonotype was observed a handful of times. This sequence joins TRBV9 and TRBJ2-5; possibly TRBD1 for D (5 bases). Germline V lookup: CDR1 SGDLS, CDR2 YYNGEE. This CDR3 spans 14 amino acids. Between the trimmed V and J ends, which lost 4 bases and 2 bases, there was a span of 12 bases. The CDR3 nucleotides are TGTGCCAGCAGCCCTGAGACAGCGCAAGAGACCCAGTACTTC. Residues: CASSPETAQETQYF. Full variable domain (rest looked up from reference TRBV9 and TRBJ2-5): DSGVTQTPKHLITATGQRVTLRCSPRSGDLSVYWYQQSLDQGLQFLIQYYNGEERAKGNILERFSAQQFPDLHSELNLSSLELGDSALYFCASSPETAQETQYFGPGTRLLVL.

V usage is TRBV10-3 and J usage is TRBJ2-5, with D uncertain. The V gene lost 0 bases and the J gene lost 9 bases, with 14 bases spanning the gap. CDR1 is ENHRY, CDR2 SYGVKD, per germline. This CDR3 region has 14 residues. DNA of the CDR3: TGTGCCATCAGTGAGTCCTTGACGGGTAGGCCCCAGTACTTC. Translation: CAISESLTGRPQYF.

This rearrangement joins TRBV5-1 to TRBJ2-7; D may be TRBD2 (5 bases). The germline V gene has CDR1 SGHRS and CDR2 YFSETQ. The CDR3 length is 16 residues. V lost 5 bases and J 0 bases, leaving 18 bases between the germline ends. As DNA, the CDR3 is TGCGCCAGCAGTTCCGAGTTCACCGGAGGCTCCTACGAGCAGTACTTC. Translated, it gives CASSSEFTGGSYEQYF. Full variable domain (rest looked up from reference TRBV5-1 and TRBJ2-7): KAGVTQTPRYLIKTRGQQVTLSCSPISGHRSVSWYQQTPGQGLQFLFEYFSETQRNKGNFPGRFSGRQFSNSRSEMNVSTLELGDSALYLCASSSEFTGGSYEQYFGPGTRLTVT.

The chain combines TRBV7-2 with TRBJ1-1; 10 nucleotides agree with TRBD1. The CDR3 is 18 residues long. Germline V lookup: CDR1 SGHTA, CDR2 FQGNSA. Unmatched junction bases numbered 12, after V lost 5 bases and J lost 0 bases. CDR3 bases: TGTGCCAGCAGCCACCGACAGGGGGCCGTTAACATGAACACTGAAGCTTTCTTT. The encoded protein is CASSHRQGAVNMNTEAFF.

The count of this clonotype is one. This may be a read error: a much more frequent sequence differs by one nucleotide. The rearrangement uses TRBV29-1 and TRBJ2-7, with D possibly TRBD1 on 6 matching bases. The CDR3 totals 15 residues. Trimming shortened V by 1 base and J by 3 bases, and 16 bases separated the two germline ends. Per germline, CDR1 SQVTM and CDR2 ANQGSEA. CDR3 residues: CSVEGPGTPNYEQYF. CDR3 coding DNA: TGCAGCGTTGAAGGCCCCGGGACACCTAACTACGAGCAGTACTTC.